The present entry profiles one T cell receptor beta chain with its context. With V trimmed by 1 base and J by 4 bases, 2 bases remained unmatched. The germline gives CDR1 SGHVS, CDR2 FNYEAQ. The CDR3 loop spans 14 amino acids. The data derive from a study of T cell changes during pregnancy in multiple sclerosis. TCRdb keeps only in-frame clones here, not all; method: immunoSEQ multiplex PCR. The repertoire consists of under 45,000 clones, with about 88% occurring once and the leading ten covering under 1.5%. The sequencing used CD4+ T cells from peripheral blood mononuclear cells, collected in the second trimester of pregnancy. The TCR originated in a female donor with multiple sclerosis, enrolled in a pregnancy study. V gene TRBV7-6 combines with J gene TRBJ2-5, with TRBD2 matching over 8 bases. The CDR3 sequence: CASSLVLAGETQYF. The CDR3 nucleotides read TGTGCCAGCAGCTTAGTCCTAGCGGGAGAGACCCAGTACTTC.